Listed here are 19 T cell receptor beta chains from one sample, sequenced in a study of tumor and adjacent non-tumor tissue in lung cancer. The template was RNA from unsorted bulk tissue. A modified ARM-PCR protocol with three rounds of nested PCR amplified TCRbeta. TCRdb re-derived calls from the multiplex PCR reads in MiXCR, one entry per CDR3 protein. The sample holds around 200,000 distinct CDR3 sequences, about two thirds seen once. Material for sequencing was lung tumor tissue. Receptor source: a man aged 55 to 69 with non-small cell lung cancer.

As regards this clonotype: Being one base from a much bigger clone, this may be a read error. The chain links TRBV4-3 to TRBJ2-7; 7 bases are shared with TRBD2. There are 13 residues in the CDR3. CDR1 and CDR2 (germline): LGHNA, YSLEER. The CDR3 region has the DNA TGCGCCAGCAGCCAAGCAGCGGGATACGATCAGTACTTC. Translation gives CASSQAAGYDQYF.

About this clonotype itself: A much larger clone differs from this one at a single base, so this may be a read error. The CDR3 protein is CSDDLPSGGWNEQFF. The CDR3 coding sequence is TGCAGTGATGACCTACCTAGCGGGGGGTGGAATGAGCAGTTCTTC. The chain combines TRBV20-1 with TRBJ2-1; 11 nucleotides line up with TRBD2. V was pared by 7 bases and J by 7 bases, with 12 bases of the junction left unmatched. Germline V gene lookup returns CDR1 DFQATT and CDR2 SNEGSKA (reference sequence). The CDR3 is 15 residues long.

About this clonotype itself: A junction end diverges from the germline sequence, so it may reflect a read error. The rearrangement joins TRBV11-3 to TRBJ2-5; TRBD1 aligns across 10 bases. The CDR3 length is 14 residues. Per germline, CDR1 SGHNT and CDR2 YENEEA. CDR3 in amino acids: CASRLTGGWETLYF. The CDR3 nucleotides are TGTGCCAGCAGACTGACAGGGGGCTGGGAGACCCTGTACTTC. The variable domain in full, with the rest retrieved from reference TRBV11-3 and TRBJ2-5, is EAGVVQSPRYKIIEKKQPVAFWCNPISGHNTLYWYLQNLGQGPELLIRYENEEAVDDSQLPKDRFSAERLKGVDSTLKIQPAELGDSAVYLCASRLTGGWETLYFGPGTRLLVL.

Comments on this clonotype: A much larger clone differs by one base, so this may be a read error. V gene TRBV10-1 combines with J gene TRBJ2-3, with D unclear. The CDR3 spans 15 residues. Per the germline V gene, CDR1 is WNHNN and CDR2 is SYGVQD (reference sequence). This CDR3 reads CANSVGPIPTDTQYF. CDR3 DNA sequence: TGCGCCAACAGTGTGGGTCCCATCCCCACAGATACGCAGTATTTT.

With respect to this clonotype: It is likely a read error, because the conserved phenylalanine at the end of the CDR3 is missing. The chain recombines TRBV6-2 or TRBV6-3 with TRBJ1-5; D remains unclear. The CDR3 length is 15 residues. Per the germline V gene, CDR1 is MNHEY and CDR2 is SVGEGT. Between the trimmed V and J ends, which lost 0 bases and 3 bases, there was a span of 9 bases. The CDR3 sequence: CASSYSYINNQPQHS. In nucleotides, the CDR3 is TGTGCCAGCAGTTACTCCTACATTAACAATCAGCCCCAGCATTCT.

As regards this clonotype: At one end, the junction sequence differs from germline, possibly due to a read error. The chain employs TRBV11-2 and TRBJ2-1, with no clear D. The CDR3 extends over 14 amino acids. Germline lookup yields CDR1 SGHAT and CDR2 FQNNGV. CDR3 sequence: CASSQGRAYNEELF. DNA of the CDR3: TGTGCCAGCAGTCAAGGACGAGCCTACAATGAGGAGCTCTTC.

This chain connects TRBV12-3 or TRBV12-4 to TRBJ2-7; D may be TRBD2 (5 bases). This CDR3 region has 17 residues. V was clipped by 6 bases and J by 12 bases, with 33 bases between them. CDR3 coding DNA: TGTGCCAGCAGGGGTAGTTTCGAGGGAGTCCCTTACTGCCCGCGGTACTTC. Translation: CASRGSFEGVPYCPRYF.

Comment on this clonotype: The junction shows a germline mismatch at one end, possibly a read error. V gene TRBV11-2 combines with J gene TRBJ2-6; D is perhaps TRBD1 (5 bases). CDR3 size: 14 residues. Germline V gene data show CDR1 as SGHAT and CDR2 as FQNNGV. CDR3 DNA: TGTTCCAGCAGTCCTATCTCTAGGGGCAACATCCTGACTTTC. Amino acids: CSSSPISRGNILTF.

The chain combines TRBV5-6 with TRBJ2-2; D unresolved. Trimming left V 1 base short and J 6 bases short, with 13 bases between. Germline V gene data show CDR1 as SGHDT and CDR2 as YYEEEE. CDR3 length equals 15 residues. The CDR3 sequence: CASSLSELEAGELFF. The CDR3 DNA follows: TGTGCCAGCAGCTTGAGTGAGCTGGAAGCCGGGGAGCTGTTTTTT.

On this clonotype: Since no conserved phenylalanine or tryptophan closes the CDR3, a read error is the likely cause. The chain links TRBV6-1 to TRBJ2-7, with unresolved D. This CDR3 is 14 amino acids long. The germline gives CDR1 MNHNS, CDR2 SASEGT. The DNA for the CDR3 is TGTGCCAGCAATGAACTGGACGTGACCTACGAGCAGTACATC. It encodes CASNELDVTYEQYI.

This chain links TRBV5-1 with TRBJ1-5; the D gene is possibly TRBD1 (5 bases). V was shortened by 2 bases and J by 3 bases, with 9 bases between the two germline ends. Germline CDR1 is SGHRS and CDR2 is YFSETQ. This CDR3 is built from 14 residues. The CDR3 DNA sequence: TGCGCCAGCAGCTTCGACAGTAACAATCAGCCCCAGCATTTT. Protein product: CASSFDSNNQPQHF.

As for this clonotype: This may stem from a read error, because a much larger clone lies one nucleotide away. V and J are TRBV20-1 and TRBJ1-5, with D tentatively TRBD1 (6 bases). In germline, CDR1 is DFQATT, CDR2 SNEGSKA (reference sequence). The length of the CDR3 is 14 residues. V lost 1 base and J 6 bases, leaving 13 bases between the germline ends. The CDR3 bases are TGCAGTGCTAGAGCGGGGGCAGGGAGTCAGCCCCAGCATTTT. Translating it yields CSARAGAGSQPQHF.

A remark on this clonotype: With a much larger clone just one base away, this may be a read error. This sequence joins TRBV29-1 and TRBJ2-3, with 7 bases that match TRBD2. V lost 3 bases, J lost 10 bases, and 13 bases stayed unmatched. Germline values: CDR1 SQVTM, CDR2 ANQGSEA. The CDR3 sequence is 14 residues long. CDR3 nucleotides: TGCAGCGTTGAGCGGGAGTCTGTGGATGGGGCGCAGTATTTT. Its protein is CSVERESVDGAQYF.

This chain links TRBV29-1 with TRBJ1-1, with D possibly being TRBD1 (5 bases). The CDR3 length is 11 residues. Germline CDR1 reads SQVTM; CDR2 reads ANQGSEA. The ends were cut back, 8 bases at V and 11 bases at J, with 18 bases in the middle. The CDR3 DNA is TGCAGCACCGTCCGGGGCCCGCTGGCTTTCTTT. Encoded protein: CSTVRGPLAFF.

On this clonotype: A much larger clone differs from this one at a single base, so this may be a read error. V is TRBV6-6 and J is TRBJ2-7, with unresolved D. The CDR3 loop spans 14 amino acids. Germline-derived CDR1 and CDR2 are MNHNY and SVGAGI (reference sequence). This CDR3 is CVSSYSTDGNEQYF. The CDR3 DNA reads as TGTGTCAGCAGTTACTCGACGGATGGGAACGAGCAGTACTTC.

On this clonotype: This sequence may be a read error, since a much larger clone differs from it by one base. The CDR3 DNA reads TGCAGCGTGACTGTCCCCTGCGAGCAGTACTTC. Its translation is CSVTVPCEQYF. The chain employs TRBV29-1 and TRBJ2-7, with D hard to call. The V and J ends lost 6 bases and 6 bases respectively, with 12 bases between them. The CDR3 consists of 11 residues. The germline V gene encodes CDR1 SQVTM and CDR2 ANQGSEA.

To note about this clonotype: A junction boundary mismatches the germline segment, possibly from a read error. The rearrangement joins TRBV5-4 to TRBJ2-5; D unclear. CDR3 size: 13 residues. The germline gives CDR1 SGHNT, CDR2 YYREEE (reference sequence). The CDR3 reads CTSSLEYQETQYF. The CDR3 DNA follows: TGTACCAGCAGCTTGGAGTACCAAGAGACCCAGTACTTC.

This clonotype was seen ten or more times. J is TRBJ2-1 and V is TRBV20-1; the D call may be TRBD1 or TRBD2 (6 bases each). Germline CDR1 reads DFQATT; CDR2 reads SNEGSKA (reference sequence). The CDR3 contains 16 residues. The V end was cut by 3 bases, the J end by 1 base, with 16 bases between. The CDR3 DNA reads as TGCAGTGCTAGGCCCGGGGGCGCTCGGTCCTACAATGAGCAGTTCTTC. It yields the protein CSARPGGARSYNEQFF.

The rearrangement links TRBV20-1 to TRBJ1-1; possibly TRBD1 for D (5 bases). Germline values: CDR1 DFQATT, CDR2 SNEGSKA (reference sequence). Trimming shortened V by 4 bases and J by 4 bases, and 16 bases separated the two germline ends. This CDR3 comprises 14 residues. The DNA of the CDR3 is TGCAGTGCTACCCCCGGGGGGGTTGGCACTGAAGCTTTCTTT. Translation gives CSATPGGVGTEAFF.